The next 19 T cell receptor beta chains were all read from a single sample in a study of neurological immune-mediated disorders. TCRdb called the 5' RACE reads again in MiXCR, with one record for every CDR3 protein. The sample carries tens of thousands of distinct CDR3 sequences, less than 5.5% recorded once. Material for sequencing was PBMCs. The receptors here all came from a woman aged 25 to 39 with multiple sclerosis.

This clonotype was picked up a small number of times. The V and J genes are TRBV5-1 and TRBJ2-2; TRBD1 is a possible D gene (5 bases). This CDR3 comprises 13 residues. The V gene lost 3 bases and the J gene lost 6 bases, with 9 bases spanning the gap. The germline V gene has CDR1 SGHRS and CDR2 YFSETQ. In DNA form, the CDR3 reads TGCGCCAGCAGCTCCGACAGCGCCGGGGAGCTGTTTTTT. This gives the protein CASSSDSAGELFF.

This clonotype was seen at least ten times. The chain employs TRBV12-3 or TRBV12-4 and TRBJ1-4, with no clear D. V lost 4 bases and J lost 6, with 15 bases in between. CDR3 length: 15 amino acids. CDR3 coding DNA: TGTGCCAGCAGTTATCGAGGTTTGTGGGATGAAAAACTGTTTTTT. As protein: CASSYRGLWDEKLFF.

This clonotype was observed many times. This rearrangement joins TRBV5-1 to TRBJ1-1; D perhaps matches TRBD1 (5 bases). V was trimmed by 4 bases and J by 3 bases, leaving 16 bases between them. Germline V gives CDR1 SGHRS, CDR2 YFSETQ. The CDR3 totals 15 residues. In nucleotides, the CDR3 is TGCGCCAGCAGCCGTTCGGGGGAGCTCGACACTGAAGCTTTCTTT. This gives the protein CASSRSGELDTEAFF.

This clonotype has at least ten counts. This rearrangement joins TRBV10-3 to TRBJ2-7; D may be TRBD2 (6 bases). The ends were cut back, 8 bases at V and 2 bases at J, with 13 bases in the middle. Germline-derived CDR1 and CDR2 are ENHRY and SYGVKD. The CDR3 is 13 residues long. In DNA form, the CDR3 reads TGTGCCATCTCTTCGGGAGTAACCTACGAGCAGTACTTC. This encodes CAISSGVTYEQYF.

In its sample, this clonotype was seen many times. The chain uses TRBV29-1 and TRBJ1-1, with D unclear. The CDR3 sequence is 13 residues long. Between the trimmed V and J ends, which lost 7 bases and 4 bases, there was a span of 16 bases. The germline gives CDR1 SQVTM, CDR2 ANQGSEA. CDR3 sequence (DNA): TGCAGCGCCCAATTTGGCCGGGGCACTGAAGCTTTCTTT. It yields the protein CSAQFGRGTEAFF.

This clonotype was detected many times. The chain couples TRBV5-1 to TRBJ2-2; D tentatively fits TRBD1 or TRBD2 (5 bases each). V was pared by 5 bases and J by 5 bases, with 16 bases between. In germline, CDR1 is SGHRS, CDR2 YFSETQ. The CDR3 is 15 amino acids. This CDR3 reads CASSSGTGRTGELFF. CDR3 DNA sequence: TGCGCCAGCAGTTCCGGGACGGGCCGAACCGGGGAGCTGTTTTTT. Full variable domain (missing parts from reference TRBV5-1 and TRBJ2-2): KAGVTQTPRYLIKTRGQQVTLSCSPISGHRSVSWYQQTPGQGLQFLFEYFSETQRNKGNFPGRFSGRQFSNSRSEMNVSTLELGDSALYLCASSSGTGRTGELFFGEGSRLTVL.

The genes are TRBV20-1 and TRBJ1-2; D is perhaps TRBD1 (6 bases). The CDR3 is 13 residues long. V lost 3 bases and J lost 8, with 16 bases in between. Germline assignment: CDR1 DFQATT and CDR2 SNEGSKA (reference sequence). The CDR3 nucleotides are TGCAGTGCTAGTATAGGGGGATCTTCAGGCTACACCTTC. Residues: CSASIGGSSGYTF.

This clonotype has at least ten counts. The J gene is TRBJ2-7, the V gene TRBV15, with 9 bases that match TRBD1. V shed 0 bases, J shed 0 bases, and the junction held 3 bases outside the gene matches. The CDR3 length is 16 residues. CDR1 LNHNV and CDR2 YYDKDF come from the germline V gene (reference sequence). In DNA, the CDR3 is TGTGCCACCAGCAGAGATCGGGGACAGGGCTCCTACGAGCAGTACTTC. Its translation is CATSRDRGQGSYEQYF.

This clonotype was recorded at least ten times. The J gene is TRBJ2-2, the V gene TRBV5-1; 7 nucleotides agree with TRBD1. The germline V gene has CDR1 SGHRS and CDR2 YFSETQ. V was pared by 4 bases and J by 5 bases, with 11 bases of the junction left unmatched. The CDR3 loop spans 16 amino acids. In DNA, the CDR3 is TGCGCCAGCAGCCCCACGCCGGGACAGCGGACCGGGGAGCTGTTTTTT. Translated: CASSPTPGQRTGELFF.

Many counts were recorded for this clonotype. The V call is TRBV10-3, the J call TRBJ2-3; no definite D call. Germline CDR1 ENHRY, CDR2 SYGVKD. V was pared by 6 bases and J by 5 bases, with 12 bases between. The CDR3 totals 13 residues. The CDR3 sequence is CAIRPSTQDTQYF. CDR3 DNA: TGTGCCATCAGACCTTCAACCCAAGATACGCAGTATTTT.

This clonotype appeared many times. The chain has TRBV5-1 and TRBJ2-2; no clear D. V lost 3 bases, J lost 0 bases, and 9 bases lay in between. The CDR3 consists of 15 residues. Germline V gives CDR1 SGHRS, CDR2 YFSETQ. This CDR3 is CASSSTTTNTGELFF. The DNA of the CDR3 is TGCGCCAGCAGCTCAACTACAACGAACACCGGGGAGCTGTTTTTT.

The V gene is TRBV12-3 or TRBV12-4, the J gene TRBJ2-2; tentative D call: TRBD2 (5 bases). The V end lost 7 bases, the J end lost 4 bases, and 16 bases lay between the germline ends. The length of the CDR3 is 15 residues. Here the CDR3 DNA reads TGTGCCAGCATACCGCGGGCCTTCGGCACCGGGGAGCTGTTTTTT. This codes for CASIPRAFGTGELFF.

This chain connects TRBV5-1 to TRBJ2-3; the match to TRBD1 covers 7 bases. The CDR3 length is 14 residues. Losses at the gene ends were 7 bases for V and 6 bases for J; bases not matched to a gene: 11. Germline V lookup: CDR1 SGHRS, CDR2 YFSETQ. CDR3 residues: CASSRDRPQDTQYF. The DNA of the CDR3 is TGCGCCAGCTCACGGGACAGACCGCAGGATACGCAGTATTTT.

Of note for this clonotype: A read error may be the cause here, since a much bigger clone is one base away. This chain links TRBV4-1 with TRBJ2-5; tentatively, D is TRBD2 (5 bases). CDR1 and CDR2 from the germline V gene are MGHRA and YSYEKL. The CDR3 length is 13 residues. CDR3 coding DNA: TGCGCCAGCAGCCAAATACCTGGGGAGAACCAGTACTTC. The encoded protein is CASSQIPGENQYF.

The table lists this clonotype with many counts. V usage is TRBV5-1 and J usage is TRBJ2-3; D perhaps matches TRBD1 (5 bases). V was cut by 5 bases and J by 5 bases, with 18 bases left in between. The CDR3 has 15 amino acids. Germline V lookup: CDR1 SGHRS, CDR2 YFSETQ. CDR3 nucleotides: TGCGCCAGCAGTTCCCTGGGGCCCGGCTTAGATACGCAGTATTTT. Translation gives CASSSLGPGLDTQYF.

This clonotype was counted at least ten times. The rearrangement joins TRBV5-1 to TRBJ2-3; D gene unclear. Germline CDR1 reads SGHRS; CDR2 reads YFSETQ. This CDR3 region has 17 residues. Trimming pared 4 bases from V and 2 bases from J, leaving 20 bases between. The CDR3, as DNA: TGCGCCAGCAGCCATTCGGACCTAGGGCGTTTCACAGATACGCAGTATTTT. Encoded protein: CASSHSDLGRFTDTQYF.

The table lists this clonotype with many counts. CDR3 DNA: TGTGCCAGCAGCTTGGACAGGGGAAACTATGGCTACACCTTC. Its translation is CASSLDRGNYGYTF. The J gene is TRBJ1-2, the V gene TRBV5-6, with 7 bases matching TRBD1. J was trimmed by 2 bases and V by 0 bases; bases with no gene match: 1. CDR1 is SGHDT and CDR2 is YYEEEE in the germline V gene. The CDR3 has 14 amino acids.

In its sample, this clonotype was seen many times. V gene TRBV20-1 combines with J gene TRBJ2-1, with D perhaps assigned TRBD1 or TRBD2 (5 bases each). The CDR3 is made up of 14 amino acids. The V and J ends lost 7 bases and 7 bases respectively, with 20 bases between them. Germline-derived CDR1 and CDR2 are DFQATT and SNEGSKA (reference sequence). As DNA, the CDR3 is TGCAGTGAAATCCGGGGCTTAACGGGGAATGAGCAGTTCTTC. Translated, it gives CSEIRGLTGNEQFF.

This clonotype was detected many times. This chain joins TRBV5-1 and TRBJ2-1, with D maybe TRBD1 (5 bases). The V gene's germline CDR1 is SGHRS and CDR2 YFSETQ. Trimming cost V 0 bases and J 4 bases, with 8 bases left between them. This CDR3 is built from 14 residues. Written as DNA, the CDR3 is TGCGCCAGCAGCTTGGGACAGAAATACAATGAGCAGTTCTTC. Translated, it gives CASSLGQKYNEQFF.